The 20 T cell receptor beta chains below come from one sample, sequenced in a study of blood T cell repertoires in COVID-19. Assay: immunoSEQ multiplex PCR; the TCRdb copy retains only in-frame clones and omits some. Here the sample spans over 200,000 clones, more than 70% being singletons. The sample was peripheral blood. All receptors come from a woman aged 50 to 60 with acute or convalescent COVID-19.

V is TRBV25-1 and J is TRBJ2-7; D is possibly TRBD1 (5 bases). CDR3 size: 12 residues. V gave up 2 bases and J gave up 4 bases, with 6 bases separating them. The germline CDR1 and CDR2 sequences are MGHDK and SYGVNS. CDR3 in amino acids: CASSEQGYEQYF. DNA for the CDR3: TGTGCCAGCAGTGAACAGGGTTACGAGCAGTACTTC.

V is TRBV7-9 and J is TRBJ1-1; 10 bases match TRBD1. V lost 1 base and J lost 10; bases outside the gene matches: 9. CDR1 is SEHNR and CDR2 is FQNEAQ in the germline V gene (reference sequence). The CDR3 is 15 residues long. CDR3 nucleotides: TGTGCCAGCAGCTTAGAGGGACAGGGGACGGGAGGAGCTTTCTTT. Translated, it gives CASSLEGQGTGGAFF. Filled out from reference TRBV7-9 and TRBJ1-1, the complete variable domain reads DTGVSQNPRHKITKRGQNVTFRCDPISEHNRLYWYRQTLGQGPEFLTYFQNEAQLEKSRLLSDRFSAERPKGSFSTLEIQRTEQGDSAMYLCASSLEGQGTGGAFFGQGTRLTVV.

This sequence joins TRBV28 and TRBJ2-3; TRBD2 agrees at 7 bases. The CDR3 runs 14 residues. The V segment lost 7 bases and the J segment 7 bases; nucleotides outside the gene matches: 11. Germline-derived CDR1 and CDR2 are MDHEN and SYDVKM. CDR3 coding DNA: TGTGCCAGCAATCGAGCGGGAAGTATAAATACGCAGTATTTT. Protein sequence: CASNRAGSINTQYF.

CDR3 residues: CASSLDLGDTEAFF. The CDR3 nucleotides read TGTGCCAGCAGCTTAGATCTCGGGGACACTGAAGCTTTCTTT. The V call is TRBV11-2, the J call TRBJ1-1; no firm D call. CDR3 size: 14 residues. Deletions cut 0 bases from V and 3 bases from J, with 8 bases between. The germline V gene has CDR1 SGHAT and CDR2 FQNNGV.

The chain links TRBV2 to TRBJ2-1, with 15 bases aligning to TRBD2. CDR1 SNHLY and CDR2 FYNNEI come from the germline V gene. The V gene end was trimmed by 5 bases and the J gene end by 9 bases; junction bases not matched to a gene: 5. This CDR3 has 15 residues. The CDR3 DNA reads as TGTGCCAGCAGTTGGACTAGCGGGAGGGCCCGTGAGCAGTTCTTC. This encodes CASSWTSGRAREQFF.

The rearrangement links TRBV4-1 to TRBJ1-5; 10 nucleotides align to TRBD1. This CDR3 is built from 16 residues. Trimming cost V 8 bases and J 7 bases; bases outside gene matches: 14. Germline assignment: CDR1 MGHRA and CDR2 YSYEKL. The chain's CDR3 is CASGFIAGTGVQPQHF. The CDR3 bases are TGCGCCAGCGGATTTATCGCCGGGACAGGGGTCCAGCCCCAGCATTTT.

The J gene is TRBJ1-5, the V gene TRBV5-1, with unresolved D. Germline V CDR1 and CDR2: SGHRS, YFSETQ. Trimming removed 0 bases at V and 9 bases at J, with 16 bases between. This CDR3 is built from 15 residues. CDR3 coding DNA: TGCGCCAGCAGCTTGGACGGGCAGGTCGGGGTGCCCCAGCATTTT. Protein product: CASSLDGQVGVPQHF.

J is TRBJ2-7 and V is TRBV6-5; TRBD2 agrees at 9 bases. This CDR3 contains 15 residues. Germline values: CDR1 MNHEY, CDR2 SVGAGI. V lost 5 bases to trimming and J lost 2 bases; unmatched junction nucleotides: 7. CDR3: CASSKTSGSTYEQYF. The CDR3 nucleotides read TGTGCCAGCAGTAAGACTAGCGGATCGACCTACGAGCAGTACTTC.

The chain recombines TRBV19 with TRBJ2-7; D ambiguous. The ends were cut back, 9 bases at V and 6 bases at J, with 18 bases in the middle. The germline CDR1 and CDR2 sequences are LNHDA and SQIVND (reference sequence). The CDR3 extends over 13 amino acids. The CDR3 is CASTPPRVTEQYF. The CDR3 DNA reads as TGTGCCAGCACCCCCCCCCGGGTCACCGAGCAGTACTTC.

In this sample, this clone turned up a few times. V gene TRBV28 combines with J gene TRBJ1-1; D is ambiguous. The CDR3 runs to 13 residues. Between the trimmed V and J ends, which lost 6 bases and 1 base, there was a span of 9 bases. Germline CDR1 reads MDHEN; CDR2 reads SYDVKM. In nucleotides, the CDR3 is TGTGCCAGCAGACGACTTTCGAACACTGAAGCTTTCTTT. This gives the protein CASRRLSNTEAFF.

This clone was seen a single time. The chain carries TRBV27 and TRBJ1-5; D remains ambiguous. The CDR3 runs 14 residues. The germline gives CDR1 MNHEY, CDR2 SMNVEV (reference sequence). V gave up 4 bases and J gave up 3 bases, with 10 bases separating them. The chain's CDR3 is CASSSFGVNQPQHF. The CDR3 DNA follows: TGTGCCAGCAGTTCCTTCGGGGTCAATCAGCCCCAGCATTTT.

The count of this clone is one. The J gene is TRBJ2-2, the V gene TRBV9; 10 bases match TRBD2. This CDR3 is built from 15 residues. Germline CDR1 is SGDLS and CDR2 is YYNGEE. The ends lost 2 bases at V and 5 bases at J; junction bases unmatched: 3. The CDR3 DNA is TGTGCCAGCAGCGTGGGACTAGCGCTGACCGGGGAGCTGTTTTTT. Encoded protein: CASSVGLALTGELFF.

This chain uses TRBV29-1 with TRBJ2-1; D gene ambiguous. V lost 2 bases and J lost 8, with 7 bases in between. The CDR3 runs to 11 residues. Germline assignment: CDR1 SQVTM and CDR2 ANQGSEA. CDR3 DNA: TGCAGCGTTGAACGAGGCGATGAGCAGTTCTTC. It translates to CSVERGDEQFF.

The chain couples TRBV24-1 to TRBJ2-2; no reliable D call. Trimming took off 5 bases at V and 2 bases at J, with 14 bases between the two ends. This CDR3 comprises 16 residues. Germline V gene lookup returns CDR1 KGHDR and CDR2 SFDVKD. This CDR3 is CATSAPLLPNTGELFF. CDR3 DNA: TGTGCCACCAGTGCCCCCCTGCTACCTAACACCGGGGAGCTGTTTTTT.

CDR3 sequence (DNA): TGTGCCAGCAGCGTAGCGGCTAGCTCCTCCTACAATGAGCAGTTCTTC. The encoded protein is CASSVAASSSYNEQFF. J is TRBJ2-1 and V is TRBV9; tentative D call: TRBD2 (5 bases). V lost 0 bases, J lost 0 bases, and 10 bases lay in between. The CDR3 runs 16 residues. CDR1 and CDR2 from the germline V gene are SGDLS and YYNGEE.

The chain employs TRBV5-1 and TRBJ1-1; 9 positions agree with TRBD1. V lost 5 bases to trimming and J lost 4 bases; unmatched junction nucleotides: 6. Germline CDR1 and CDR2: SGHRS and YFSETQ. There are 14 residues in the CDR3. CDR3 sequence: CASSSGQGSTEAFF. CDR3 nucleotide sequence: TGCGCCAGCAGTTCCGGACAGGGGAGCACTGAAGCTTTCTTT.

The rearrangement joins TRBV21-1 to TRBJ1-2; the table's D call, TRBD1, has no DNA check behind it. TRBV21-1 is described as a pseudogene. The CDR3 loop spans 15 amino acids. The CDR3 DNA is TGTGCCAGCAGCAAAGTCATTGGGGGCCCGAATGGCTACACCTTC. Its translation is CASSKVIGGPNGYTF.

The V gene is TRBV5-1, the J gene TRBJ2-1, with 16 bases that match TRBD2. The CDR3 consists of 15 residues. Unmatched junction bases numbered 3, after V lost 4 bases and J lost 8 bases. Germline loops: CDR1 SGHRS, CDR2 YFSETQ. The CDR3: CASSAGLAGGDEQFF. DNA of the CDR3: TGCGCCAGCAGCGCGGGACTAGCGGGAGGGGATGAGCAGTTCTTC. The whole variable domain, filled in from reference TRBV5-1 and TRBJ2-1, reads KAGVTQTPRYLIKTRGQQVTLSCSPISGHRSVSWYQQTPGQGLQFLFEYFSETQRNKGNFPGRFSGRQFSNSRSEMNVSTLELGDSALYLCASSAGLAGGDEQFFGPGTRLTVL.

The rearrangement links TRBV27 to TRBJ2-1; D is ambiguous. CDR1 and CDR2 from the germline V gene are MNHEY and SMNVEV (reference sequence). Trimming took 5 bases from V and 0 from J, leaving 14 bases between them. The CDR3 runs to 16 residues. The CDR3 region is CASSPTPSSSYNEQFF. The CDR3 DNA reads as TGTGCCAGCAGTCCTACCCCGTCGAGCTCCTACAATGAGCAGTTCTTC.

This chain's CDR3 is CASSLFVRGRSEKLFF. For the CDR3, the DNA is TGTGCCAGCAGTTTATTCGTCAGGGGGCGCAGTGAAAAACTGTTTTTT. The V gene is TRBV27, the J gene TRBJ1-4, with 8 bases fitting TRBD1. This CDR3 region has 16 residues. In germline, CDR1 is MNHEY, CDR2 SMNVEV (reference sequence). The V segment lost 1 base and the J segment 7 bases; nucleotides outside the gene matches: 8. Combining the CDR3 with reference TRBV27 and TRBJ1-4 gives the whole variable domain EAQVTQNPRYLITVTGKKLTVTCSQNMNHEYMSWYRQDPGLGLRQIYYSMNVEVTDKGDVPEGYKVSRKEKRNFPLILESPSPNQTSLYFCASSLFVRGRSEKLFFGSGTQLSVL.